The 21 T cell receptor beta chains listed next were all sequenced from one sample in a study of spatial heterogeneity in lung cancer. TCRdb called the 5' RACE reads again in MiXCR, with one record for every CDR3 protein. The sample yields some 37,000 distinct CDR3 sequences, 6.5% to 9.5% seen once. The sample's time point: sample taken at primary tumor resection. From tumor, nontumor lung or frozen PBMC, whole RNA was taken unsorted for sequencing. Sequences were derived from PBMCs, sampled at surgery. The receptors here all came from a male donor with early-stage non-small cell lung cancer.

There are many counts of this clonotype. The genes are TRBV7-6 and TRBJ2-2, with 10 bases that match TRBD2. V lost 1 base, J lost 4 bases, and 9 bases stayed unmatched. Germline assignment: CDR1 SGHVS and CDR2 FNYEAQ. The CDR3 sequence is 18 residues long. CDR3 in DNA: TGTGCCAGCAGCTTAGGAGGCGGGCTAGCGGGAGTCACCGGGGAGCTGTTTTTT. Translating gives CASSLGGGLAGVTGELFF.

The V call is TRBV14, the J call TRBJ2-2; TRBD1 agrees at 10 bases. There are 17 residues in the CDR3. The V gene's germline CDR1 is SGHDN and CDR2 FVKESK. V lost 4 bases, J lost 3 bases, and 8 bases stayed unmatched. In DNA form, the CDR3 reads TGTGCCAGCAGCCGAACGGGACAGGGGCTACACACCGGGGAGCTGTTTTTT. Its protein product is CASSRTGQGLHTGELFF.

This clonotype was picked up many times. The V and J genes are TRBV15 and TRBJ2-5, with D unresolved. Germline-derived CDR1 and CDR2 are LNHNV and YYDKDF (reference sequence). The CDR3 sequence is 18 residues long. V was clipped by 0 bases and J by 1 base, with 18 bases between them. CDR3 loop: CATSRDLDTSSVQETQYF. The CDR3 DNA reads TGTGCCACCAGCAGAGATCTGGATACTTCGTCCGTCCAAGAGACCCAGTACTTC.

The V call is TRBV20-1, the J call TRBJ2-1, with 10 bases fitting TRBD2. CDR3 length: 17 amino acids. V trimming: 4 bases; J trimming: 0 bases; junction bases outside the gene matches: 9. Germline CDR1 reads DFQATT; CDR2 reads SNEGSKA (reference sequence). The CDR3 spells CSATLLAGEDSYNEQFF. As DNA, the CDR3 is TGCAGTGCTACCCTTCTAGCGGGGGAAGACTCCTACAATGAGCAGTTCTTC.

The chain combines TRBV30 with TRBJ2-3, with a tentative D call TRBD1 (5 bases). Trimming took 2 bases from V and 3 from J, leaving 15 bases between them. The germline CDR1 and CDR2 sequences are GTSNPN and SVGIG (reference sequence). The CDR3 is 15 residues long. CDR3 nucleotides: TGTGCCTGGAGTCAGGGCTTGCTTGGGACAGATACGCAGTATTTT. This gives the protein CAWSQGLLGTDTQYF.

This chain joins TRBV3-1 and TRBJ2-3, with TRBD2 as a possible D gene (5 bases). The germline V gene encodes CDR1 LGHDT and CDR2 YNNKEL (reference sequence). The CDR3 spans 14 residues. V lost 1 base and J lost 3, with 8 bases in between. CDR3 amino acids: CASSQVLGTDTQYF. The CDR3 coding sequence is TGTGCCAGCAGCCAAGTACTAGGGACAGATACGCAGTATTTT.

This clonotype was seen only a few times. The chain has TRBV12-3 or TRBV12-4 and TRBJ1-2; 8 bases are shared with TRBD1. The J segment lost 5 bases and the V segment lost 6 bases, leaving 11 bases of the junction unmatched. The CDR3 has 15 residues. For the CDR3, the DNA is TGTGCCAGCAGCCCCAGAGGGACAGGAATTTATGGCTACACCTTC. Translating gives CASSPRGTGIYGYTF.

There are many counts of this clonotype. V usage is TRBV12-5 and J usage is TRBJ1-5, with no clear D. The CDR3 contains 14 residues. Germline lookup yields CDR1 LGHNT and CDR2 FRNRAP. Trimming pared 4 bases from V and 5 bases from J, leaving 12 bases between. Written as DNA, the CDR3 is TGTGCTAGTGGTTACTCCTTGACCCATCAGCCCCAGCATTTT. This sequence encodes CASGYSLTHQPQHF.

This clonotype came up many times. V and J are TRBV5-1 and TRBJ1-1, with 8 bases identical to TRBD1. The germline V gene encodes CDR1 SGHRS and CDR2 YFSETQ. This CDR3 comprises 15 residues. J was trimmed by 1 base and V by 4 bases; bases with no gene match: 6. CDR3 nucleotides: TGCGCCAGCAGCCCGGACAGGGCCCGGAACACTGAAGCTTTCTTT. Translated: CASSPDRARNTEAFF.

The chain joins TRBV24-1 to TRBJ2-5, with 7 bases identical to TRBD2. Trimming at V came to 8 bases and at J to 2 bases, leaving 7 bases not matched to a gene. Germline CDR1 and CDR2: KGHDR and SFDVKD. This CDR3 spans 14 amino acids. The CDR3 here is CATIRGVPQETQYF. CDR3 bases: TGTGCCACCATACGGGGGGTCCCTCAAGAGACCCAGTACTTC.

This clonotype came up many times. The CDR3 DNA is TGTGCCATCCAGGTAGAGGGAATGAGCTCCTATAATTCACCCCTCCACTTT. Translation gives CAIQVEGMSSYNSPLHF. The chain carries TRBV6-6 and TRBJ1-6; unclear D gene. This CDR3 has 17 amino acids. Germline V CDR1 and CDR2: MNHNY, SVGAGI (reference sequence). The ends were cut back, 10 bases at V and 0 bases at J, with 19 bases in the middle.

The table lists this clonotype with many counts. The chain employs TRBV30 and TRBJ2-3; 7 nucleotides agree with TRBD1. Germline V CDR1 and CDR2: GTSNPN, SVGIG (reference sequence). V shed 1 base and J 4 bases; nucleotides not matched to a gene: 2. The CDR3 is 13 residues long. CDR3 region: CAWSGQGPDTQYF. Here the CDR3 DNA reads TGTGCCTGGAGTGGACAGGGTCCAGATACGCAGTATTTT.

This clonotype was seen many times. This sequence joins TRBV20-1 and TRBJ2-3, with a weak D call TRBD1 (6 bases). Trimming cost V 2 bases and J 5 bases, with 17 bases left between them. This CDR3 comprises 15 residues. Germline loops: CDR1 DFQATT, CDR2 SNEGSKA (reference sequence). CDR3 region: CSARRTAGAGDTQYF. The CDR3 DNA follows: TGCAGTGCTAGACGAACGGCAGGGGCTGGAGATACGCAGTATTTT.

The rearrangement joins TRBV7-9 to TRBJ1-1, with a possible D match to TRBD1 (5 bases). The germline V and J ends were trimmed by 6 bases and 4 bases, with 15 bases remaining between them. This CDR3 is built from 14 residues. In germline, CDR1 is SEHNR, CDR2 FQNEAQ (reference sequence). DNA for the CDR3: TGTGCCAGCAGTTTTGGAGGGGTGGGCACTGAAGCTTTCTTT. Encoded protein: CASSFGGVGTEAFF.

This clonotype has ten or more counts. The chain links TRBV4-3 to TRBJ2-1; D possibly uses TRBD1 or TRBD2 (5 bases each). Germline CDR1 reads LGHNA; CDR2 reads YSLEER. Trimming shortened V by 1 base and J by 4 bases, and 17 bases separated the two germline ends. The CDR3 contains 17 residues. CDR3 coding DNA: TGCGCCAGCAGCCAAGGAGTAAGCAGGGAGTCGTACAATGAGCAGTTCTTC. Translation: CASSQGVSRESYNEQFF.

This clonotype was recorded at least ten times. This chain links TRBV5-1 with TRBJ1-3; D call uncertain. V lost 0 bases and J 6 bases, leaving 13 bases between the germline ends. The CDR3 is 15 residues long. The germline V gene encodes CDR1 SGHRS and CDR2 YFSETQ. In DNA, the CDR3 is TGCGCCAGCAGCTTGGGTCCGGGCCGACCAAACACCATATATTTT. Translated: CASSLGPGRPNTIYF.

The sample holds a few counts of this clonotype. The chain combines TRBV28 with TRBJ2-3; possible D gene TRBD1, 6 bases. The V and J ends lost 4 bases and 3 bases respectively, with 14 bases between them. The germline V gene has CDR1 MDHEN and CDR2 SYDVKM. The CDR3 runs 15 residues. DNA for the CDR3: TGTGCCAGCAGTTCCCAGGGGAGTTGGACAGATACGCAGTATTTT. It yields the protein CASSSQGSWTDTQYF.

This clonotype has at least ten counts. The chain employs TRBV2 and TRBJ2-1; D is perhaps TRBD1 (6 bases). Per the germline V gene, CDR1 is SNHLY and CDR2 is FYNNEI. This CDR3 spans 14 amino acids. The ends were cut back, 4 bases at V and 1 base at J, with 8 bases in the middle. CDR3 amino acids: CASSGTDSYNEQFF. CDR3 nucleotides: TGTGCCAGCAGTGGGACAGATTCCTACAATGAGCAGTTCTTC.

The table lists this clonotype with a few counts. The CDR3 DNA reads as TGTGCCTGGAGTGCCATGGTAGCCTACAATGAGCAGTTCTTC. Protein product: CAWSAMVAYNEQFF. V is TRBV30 and J is TRBJ2-1; D gene uncertain. Germline CDR1 and CDR2: GTSNPN and SVGIG (reference sequence). Trimming cost V 1 base and J 2 bases, with 9 bases left between them. The CDR3 is 14 residues long.

This clonotype showed up just a few times. This CDR3 is CASSLGLGVDEQFF. CDR3 coding DNA: TGTGCCAGCAGCTTAGGGCTTGGAGTCGATGAGCAGTTCTTC. This sequence joins TRBV7-2 and TRBJ2-1; D remains ambiguous. V lost 1 base, J lost 8 bases, and 12 bases lay in between. The CDR3 is 14 amino acids. Germline loops: CDR1 SGHTA, CDR2 FQGNSA.

This clonotype has only a few counts. The J gene is TRBJ2-3, the V gene TRBV3-1; D is unresolved. Germline V gives CDR1 LGHDT, CDR2 YNNKEL (reference sequence). Trimming pared 4 bases from V and 6 bases from J, leaving 8 bases between. This CDR3 spans 12 amino acids. CDR3 sequence: CASSLPWDTQYF. Here the CDR3 DNA reads TGTGCCAGCAGCCTCCCTTGGGATACGCAGTATTTT.